Below, one T cell receptor beta chain is given with its context. What it recognizes is unknown. The same CDR3 can be traced to other DNA sequences in this sample. The CDR3 has 13 residues. The V end lost 4 bases, the J end lost 3 bases, and 8 bases lay between the germline ends. The germline CDR1 and CDR2 sequences are SEHNR and FQNEAQ (reference sequence). Positively selected for CCR7, the CD45RO-negative cells used as naive CD8 cells excluded terminally differentiated effector memory CD45RA+ cells. This sample stems from a study of shared clonotypes between healthy human individuals. Study-wide results and caveats: What naive subsets generally showed was a larger estimated richness than memory subsets showed.

Sorted-subset replicate PCR reactions contained approximately 190 ng DNA, corresponding to about 30,000 T cell genomes. The data were produced by immunoSEQ multiplex PCR, yet TCRdb's version contains in-frame clones alone and is incomplete. The sample holds some 2 million clones, less than 95% seen once. The chain is built from TRBV7-9 and TRBJ2-3; no reliable D call. The sequence came from a young man in good health. Input material: naive CD8+ T cells sorted from blood. Written as DNA, the CDR3 is TGTGCCAGCAGCTCGGATTTGACAGATACGCAGTATTTT. Its protein product is CASSSDLTDTQYF.